The clone carrying this T cell receptor beta chain was counted only a few times. Antigen unknown. The data belong to a study of CD8+ T cells in alopecia areata. Germline CDR1 and CDR2: SQVTM and ANQGSEA. Trimming took off 5 bases at V and 6 bases at J, with 19 bases between the two ends. This CDR3 has 14 residues. Broader study findings: Sharing of TCR sequences between patients (possibly for HLA-related reasons) was less clear than in mice. Normal scalp showed lower clonality than lesional scalp, especially alopecia totalis/universalis. In scalp samples, resident alphabeta T cells of normal skin are also sequenced.

cDNA serving as the sequencing template came from extracted, reverse transcribed RNA. Libraries were prepared by immunoSEQ multiplex PCR; TCRdb keeps only in-frame clonotypes and omits some of them. Of 100,000 to 150,000 clones listed, 40% to 55% are singletons. Sequenced sample: NKG2D-low CD8+ T cells sorted from blood. The chain carries TRBV29-1 and TRBJ1-2; no firm D call. The TCR was taken from a human donor with alopecia areata. The CDR3 spells CSVLPARSLDGYTF. The CDR3, as DNA: TGCAGCGTTCTACCTGCCAGAAGCCTAGATGGCTACACCTTC.